The 16 T cell receptor beta chains given below trace back to one sample, sequenced in a study of CD8+ T cells in alopecia areata. Extraction and reverse transcription of RNA yielded cDNA as the sequencing template. Sequenced by immunoSEQ multiplex PCR; TCRdb stores in-frame clones only, minus some. The sample has roughly 250,000 clones, roughly 69% seen once. Sequenced material: CD4+ T cells sorted from blood, taken at week 0. Receptors originate from a human donor with alopecia areata.

The chain links TRBV5-4 to TRBJ1-5; tentative D call: TRBD1 (5 bases). The CDR3 runs 13 residues. Deletions cut 0 bases from V and 9 bases from J, with 10 bases between. Germline values: CDR1 SGHNT, CDR2 YYREEE (reference sequence). The CDR3 loop reads CASSLGGSGPQHF. The CDR3 DNA reads TGTGCCAGCAGCTTGGGGGGCTCAGGGCCCCAGCATTTT.

This clone has just a few counts. In the same sample, other DNA sequences code for this CDR3. The chain has TRBV27 and TRBJ1-2; D might be TRBD1 (6 bases). This CDR3 spans 13 amino acids. CDR1 MNHEY and CDR2 SMNVEV come from the germline V gene (reference sequence). Trimming stripped 3 bases from V and 3 bases from J, with 8 bases between. The CDR3 coding sequence is TGTGCCAGCAGTTTCAGGGGTTACTATGGCTACACCTTC. It is translated as CASSFRGYYGYTF.

The chain recombines TRBV30 with TRBJ1-2; D may be TRBD1 (5 bases). CDR3 size: 14 residues. The V gene's germline CDR1 is GTSNPN and CDR2 SVGIG (reference sequence). Trimming cost V 5 bases and J 3 bases, with 16 bases left between them. CDR3: CAWLWAGRHYGYTF. CDR3 nucleotides: TGTGCCTGGCTCTGGGCAGGGAGACACTATGGCTACACCTTC.

The chain has TRBV29-1 and TRBJ2-4; D not certain. The CDR3 loop spans 14 amino acids. Trimming removed 0 bases from V and 0 bases from J, with 6 bases in between. Germline CDR1 and CDR2: SQVTM and ANQGSEA. CDR3 amino acids: CSVEDRGAKNIQYF. CDR3 coding DNA: TGCAGCGTTGAAGACCGAGGAGCCAAAAACATTCAGTACTTC.

The V gene is TRBV7-2, the J gene TRBJ2-5, with unresolved D. CDR1 is SGHTA and CDR2 is FQGNSA in the germline V gene. V was cut by 0 bases and J by 5 bases, with 16 bases left in between. This CDR3 is built from 16 residues. CDR3 region: CASSLAGVSSAETQYF. The DNA of the CDR3 is TGTGCCAGCAGCTTAGCGGGCGTCTCGTCCGCTGAGACCCAGTACTTC.

V gene TRBV30 combines with J gene TRBJ1-4; TRBD1 matches 7 bases. Germline trimming cut 1 base from V and 0 bases from J; bases unmatched to any gene: 2. This CDR3 comprises 15 residues. Germline V gene lookup returns CDR1 GTSNPN and CDR2 SVGIG (reference sequence). The CDR3 coding sequence is TGTGCCTGGAGTGGGACAGGTGCAACTAATGAAAAACTGTTTTTT. Translated: CAWSGTGATNEKLFF.

The CDR3 loop is CSVGTRSYNEQFF. The CDR3 bases are TGCAGCGTTGGAACTAGATCCTACAATGAGCAGTTCTTC. V and J are TRBV29-1 and TRBJ2-1, with D perhaps TRBD2 (5 bases). The CDR3 covers 13 residues. Germline V gene sequence: CDR1 SQVTM, CDR2 ANQGSEA. Deletions cut 4 bases from V and 1 base from J, with 8 bases between.

The chain uses TRBV5-1 and TRBJ2-2; 7 bases align to TRBD1. The CDR3 runs to 15 residues. Germline trimming cut 5 bases from V and 4 bases from J; bases unmatched to any gene: 8. The V gene's germline CDR1 is SGHRS and CDR2 YFSETQ. Written as DNA, the CDR3 is TGCGCCAGCAGTCAGGAGCACAGGGGCACCGGGGAGCTGTTTTTT. Translating gives CASSQEHRGTGELFF.

V and J are TRBV6-5 and TRBJ2-2; D not certain. This CDR3 has 11 residues. The V gene lost 1 base and the J gene lost 8 bases, with 2 bases spanning the gap. Germline CDR1 reads MNHEY; CDR2 reads SVGAGI. CDR3 amino acids: CASSYLGELFF. The DNA of the CDR3 is TGTGCCAGCAGTTACTTAGGGGAGCTGTTTTTT.

The chain recombines TRBV5-1 with TRBJ2-7, with D unresolved. This CDR3 is built from 15 residues. Germline loops: CDR1 SGHRS, CDR2 YFSETQ. Between the trimmed V and J ends, which lost 0 bases and 3 bases, there was a span of 13 bases. The CDR3 region has the DNA TGCGCCAGCAGCTTGGAGCAGTTGAACCTCTACGAGCAGTACTTC. It yields the protein CASSLEQLNLYEQYF.

The chain uses TRBV9 and TRBJ1-1; D is undetermined. Per the germline V gene, CDR1 is SGDLS and CDR2 is YYNGEE. The CDR3 runs to 13 residues. With 4 bases removed from V and 0 bases from J, the gap between germline ends came to 7 bases. As DNA, the CDR3 is TGTGCCAGCAGCCCCCACGTGAACACTGAAGCTTTCTTT. Protein: CASSPHVNTEAFF.

This clone was seen a few times. The chain couples TRBV5-1 to TRBJ2-1; weak D call: TRBD1 (6 bases). The CDR3 sequence is 16 residues long. Germline V lookup: CDR1 SGHRS, CDR2 YFSETQ. With 4 bases removed from V and 5 bases from J, the gap between germline ends came to 19 bases. CDR3 in amino acids: CASSGRGVPPHNEQFF. The CDR3 nucleotides are TGCGCCAGCAGCGGCAGGGGAGTCCCCCCGCACAATGAGCAGTTCTTC. Using reference TRBV5-1 and TRBJ2-1 for the parts outside the CDR3, the full variable domain is KAGVTQTPRYLIKTRGQQVTLSCSPISGHRSVSWYQQTPGQGLQFLFEYFSETQRNKGNFPGRFSGRQFSNSRSEMNVSTLELGDSALYLCASSGRGVPPHNEQFFGPGTRLTVL.

The genes are TRBV5-1 and TRBJ2-1; no reliable D call. Germline assignment: CDR1 SGHRS and CDR2 YFSETQ. This CDR3 is 15 amino acids long. V gave up 3 bases and J gave up 1 base, with 11 bases separating them. CDR3 sequence (DNA): TGCGCCAGCAGCTCCCAGAGAACTTCCTACAATGAGCAGTTCTTC. Residues: CASSSQRTSYNEQFF.

Written as DNA, the CDR3 is TGTGCCAGCAGCTTATTAGGGGGCAATAATATGAATGAGCAGTTCTTC. This translates into CASSLLGGNNMNEQFF. V and J are TRBV7-9 and TRBJ2-1, with TRBD1 matching over 7 bases. CDR3 length: 16 residues. CDR1 is SEHNR and CDR2 is FQNEAQ in the germline V gene (reference sequence). Germline trimming cut 2 bases from V and 7 bases from J; bases unmatched to any gene: 11.

The chain recombines TRBV4-3 with TRBJ2-1; D not certain. This CDR3 region has 15 residues. The ends were cut back, 1 base at V and 0 bases at J, with 7 bases in the middle. Germline lookup yields CDR1 LGHNA and CDR2 YSLEER. DNA for the CDR3: TGCGCCAGCAGCCAAGCCCTTGGCTCCTACAATGAGCAGTTCTTC. This encodes CASSQALGSYNEQFF.

For this clone: Other DNA sequences in the sample encode the same CDR3. V usage is TRBV5-1 and J usage is TRBJ2-5; no firm D call. This CDR3 spans 13 amino acids. V gave up 4 bases and J gave up 1 base, with 8 bases separating them. Germline lookup yields CDR1 SGHRS and CDR2 YFSETQ. The CDR3 protein is CASSLNRQETQYF. The CDR3 bases are TGCGCCAGCAGCCTGAACCGCCAAGAGACCCAGTACTTC.